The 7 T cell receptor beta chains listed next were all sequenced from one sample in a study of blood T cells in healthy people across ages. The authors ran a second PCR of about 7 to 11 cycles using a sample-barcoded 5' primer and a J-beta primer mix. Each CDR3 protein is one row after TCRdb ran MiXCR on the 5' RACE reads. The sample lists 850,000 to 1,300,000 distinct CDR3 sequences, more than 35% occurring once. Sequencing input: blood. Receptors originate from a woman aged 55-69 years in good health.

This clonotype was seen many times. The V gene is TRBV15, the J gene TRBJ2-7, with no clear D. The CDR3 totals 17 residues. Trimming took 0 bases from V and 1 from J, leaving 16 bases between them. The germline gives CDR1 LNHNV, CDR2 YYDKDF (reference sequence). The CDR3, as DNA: TGTGCCACCAGCAGAGATCGCCCTGAGGTAGCTTCCTACGAGCAGTACTTC. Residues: CATSRDRPEVASYEQYF.

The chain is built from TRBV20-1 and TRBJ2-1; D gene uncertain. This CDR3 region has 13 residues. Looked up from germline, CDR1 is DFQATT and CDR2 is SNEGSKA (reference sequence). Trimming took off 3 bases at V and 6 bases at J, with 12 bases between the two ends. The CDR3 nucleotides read TGCAGTGCTAGCGGGCCTCGGAGCAATGAGCAGTTCTTC. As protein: CSASGPRSNEQFF.

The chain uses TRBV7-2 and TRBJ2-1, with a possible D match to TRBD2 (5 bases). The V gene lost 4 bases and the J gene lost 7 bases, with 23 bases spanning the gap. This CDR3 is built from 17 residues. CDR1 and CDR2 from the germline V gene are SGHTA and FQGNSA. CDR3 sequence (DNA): TGTGCCAGCAGCTCCCCACGGGGATGTCTGCTTCGGAATGAGCAGTTCTTC. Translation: CASSSPRGCLLRNEQFF. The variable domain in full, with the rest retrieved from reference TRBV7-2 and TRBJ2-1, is GAGVSQSPSNKVTEKGKDVELRCDPISGHTALYWYRQSLGQGLEFLIYFQGNSAPDKSGLPSDRFSAERTGGSVSTLTIQRTQQEDSAVYLCASSSPRGCLLRNEQFFGPGTRLTVL.

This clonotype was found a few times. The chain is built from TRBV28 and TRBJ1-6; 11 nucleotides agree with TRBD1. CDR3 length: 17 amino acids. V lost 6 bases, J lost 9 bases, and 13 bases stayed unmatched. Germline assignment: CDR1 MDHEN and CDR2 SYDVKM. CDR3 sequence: CASSRPAPGTGGSPLHF. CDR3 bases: TGTGCCAGCAGCCGCCCTGCGCCCGGGACAGGGGGTTCACCCCTCCACTTT.

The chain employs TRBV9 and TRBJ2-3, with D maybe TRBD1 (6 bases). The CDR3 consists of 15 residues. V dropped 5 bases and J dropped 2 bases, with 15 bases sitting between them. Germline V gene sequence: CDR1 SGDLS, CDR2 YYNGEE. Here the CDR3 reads CASSFVGQNTDTQYF. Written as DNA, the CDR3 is TGTGCCAGCAGTTTTGTCGGACAGAACACAGATACGCAGTATTTT.

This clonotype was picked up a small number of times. CDR3 nucleotides: TGCAGCGTTGAGGGGATGAACACTGAAGCTTTCTTT. This codes for CSVEGMNTEAFF. This chain joins TRBV29-1 and TRBJ1-1; no reliable D call. V gave up 3 bases and J gave up 0 bases, with 5 bases separating them. Germline values: CDR1 SQVTM, CDR2 ANQGSEA. This CDR3 contains 12 residues.

CDR3 DNA: TGTGCCAGCAGTTATACCGCGGCAGAAGCTAACTATGGCTACACCTTC. Its translation is CASSYTAAEANYGYTF. The gene calls are TRBV6-5 and TRBJ1-2; no reliable D call. The V gene lost 3 bases and the J gene lost 0 bases, with 14 bases spanning the gap. The CDR3 extends over 16 amino acids. Germline CDR1 is MNHEY and CDR2 is SVGAGI.